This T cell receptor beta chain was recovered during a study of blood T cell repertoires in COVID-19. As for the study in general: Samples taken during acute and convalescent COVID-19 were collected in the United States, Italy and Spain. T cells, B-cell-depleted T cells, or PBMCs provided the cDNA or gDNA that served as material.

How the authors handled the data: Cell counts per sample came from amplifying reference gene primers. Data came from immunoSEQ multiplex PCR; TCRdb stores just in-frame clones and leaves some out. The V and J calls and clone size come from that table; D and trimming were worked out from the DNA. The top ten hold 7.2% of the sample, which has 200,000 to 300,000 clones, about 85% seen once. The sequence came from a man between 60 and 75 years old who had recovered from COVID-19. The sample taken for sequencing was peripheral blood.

CDR3 loop: CASSLGVGGSTDTQYF. The CDR3 DNA sequence: TGTGCCAGCAGCTTAGGCGTGGGGGGAAGCACAGATACGCAGTATTTT. The rearrangement uses TRBV11-3 and TRBJ2-3; possibly TRBD2 for D (6 bases). V dropped 1 base and J dropped 0 bases, with 11 bases sitting between them. The CDR3 has 16 residues. The germline CDR1 and CDR2 sequences are SGHNT and YENEEA.